Below, 26 T cell receptor beta chains from the same sample are listed, as sequenced in a study of T-cell memory formation after mild COVID-19. Using its own MiXCR run on the 5' RACE reads, TCRdb lists one record per CDR3 protein. The sample comprises hundreds of thousands of distinct CDR3 sequences, roughly 13% of which are singletons, and 20% to 25% rests with the top ten. Material for sequencing was PBMCs or a T cell subset sorted from them (not recorded which). The receptors were gathered from a man younger than 35 who had mild COVID-19 (a few samples of this study predate the infection). Cell type and time point are not known.

This chain connects TRBV4-2 to TRBJ2-5; D might be TRBD2 (5 bases). The CDR3 has 16 amino acids. The germline gives CDR1 LGHNA, CDR2 YNFKEQ. The ends were cut back, 0 bases at V and 3 bases at J, with 14 bases in the middle. The CDR3 here is CASSQDPPPAEETQYF. CDR3 nucleotide sequence: TGTGCCAGCAGCCAAGACCCCCCCCCAGCGGAAGAGACCCAGTACTTC.

This clonotype was counted a single time. The chain joins TRBV6-2 or TRBV6-3 to TRBJ2-3, with a possible D match to TRBD1 (5 bases). The germline CDR1 and CDR2 sequences are MNHEY and SVGEGT. This CDR3 is 12 amino acids long. Trimming removed 8 bases at V and 2 bases at J, with 8 bases between. CDR3 amino acids: CASADITDTQYF. CDR3 bases: TGTGCCAGCGCGGACATCACAGATACGCAGTATTTT.

This clonotype was detected ten times or more. The genes are TRBV6-5 and TRBJ1-6, with D possibly TRBD1 on 5 matching bases. This CDR3 spans 14 amino acids. Looked up from germline, CDR1 is MNHEY and CDR2 is SVGAGI. V was cut by 6 bases and J by 5 bases, with 11 bases left in between. The DNA of the CDR3 is TGTGCCAGCAGACCGGGACGGGATAATTCACCCCTCCACTTT. This codes for CASRPGRDNSPLHF.

This clonotype was recorded once. The chain links TRBV12-3 or TRBV12-4 to TRBJ1-4; D is perhaps TRBD1 (6 bases). V lost 5 bases and J lost 4, with 20 bases in between. The CDR3 loop spans 17 amino acids. The CDR3 DNA is TGTGCCAGCAGTGCGACGGGAACAAGGGGGATTAATGAAAAACTGTTTTTT. As protein: CASSATGTRGINEKLFF.

This clonotype occurred a few times. CDR3: CASSVGRQAQEPQHF. In nucleotides, the CDR3 is TGTGCCAGCAGCGTAGGGCGGCAGGCCCAGGAGCCCCAGCATTTT. V usage is TRBV9 and J usage is TRBJ1-5; D is undetermined. The V gene lost 0 bases and the J gene lost 8 bases, with 15 bases spanning the gap. CDR3 length: 15 amino acids. Germline V gene sequence: CDR1 SGDLS, CDR2 YYNGEE.

The sample holds a few counts of this clonotype. The chain couples TRBV20-1 to TRBJ1-1, with 7 bases that match TRBD1. Germline V gene lookup returns CDR1 DFQATT and CDR2 SNEGSKA (reference sequence). V lost 0 bases, J lost 0 bases, and 4 bases stayed unmatched. This CDR3 contains 15 residues. DNA for the CDR3: TGCAGTGCTAGAGACTTCAGGGGGATGAACACTGAAGCTTTCTTT. Its translation is CSARDFRGMNTEAFF.

At least ten counts were recorded for this clonotype. The rearrangement joins TRBV6-5 to TRBJ2-1; 7 nucleotides line up with TRBD2. V lost 6 bases to trimming and J lost 4 bases; unmatched junction nucleotides: 9. The CDR3 runs 15 residues. From germline, CDR1 is MNHEY and CDR2 SVGAGI. CDR3 region: CASRGGGGPYNEQFF. For the CDR3, the DNA is TGTGCCAGCAGAGGAGGCGGGGGACCTTACAATGAGCAGTTCTTC.

The chain couples TRBV6-4 to TRBJ1-2; D is perhaps TRBD1 (5 bases). Trimming took 6 bases from V and 5 from J, leaving 16 bases between them. This CDR3 has 14 amino acids. Per germline, CDR1 MRHNA and CDR2 SNTAGT. Here the CDR3 DNA reads TGTGCCAGCAGCAAACCGGGACGGACATATGGCTACACCTTC. Its protein is CASSKPGRTYGYTF.

This clonotype came up many times. V gene TRBV20-1 combines with J gene TRBJ2-2; D remains ambiguous. Germline CDR1 is DFQATT and CDR2 is SNEGSKA (reference sequence). V was cut by 6 bases and J by 0 bases, with 14 bases left in between. This CDR3 is 15 amino acids long. In DNA, the CDR3 is TGCAGTGCCCCTGATGTAGGGCCGAACACCGGGGAGCTGTTTTTT. It codes for CSAPDVGPNTGELFF.

The J gene is TRBJ1-5, the V gene TRBV5-6, with D perhaps matching TRBD1 (6 bases). Germline CDR1 reads SGHDT; CDR2 reads YYEEEE. Trimming took 4 bases from V and 2 from J, leaving 10 bases between them. The CDR3 length is 14 residues. The CDR3 bases are TGTGCCAGCAGCGGGGCAGGGGGCAATCAGCCCCAGCATTTT. Translated: CASSGAGGNQPQHF.

V gene TRBV4-2 combines with J gene TRBJ2-1, with 11 positions matching TRBD2. V lost 4 bases to trimming and J lost 9 bases; unmatched junction nucleotides: 8. This CDR3 spans 15 amino acids. The V gene's germline CDR1 is LGHNA and CDR2 YNFKEQ. The CDR3 nucleotides read TGTGCCAGCAGCCCCATAGCGGGGGGGCCATCTGAGCAGTTCTTC. It translates to CASSPIAGGPSEQFF.

There are many counts of this clonotype. V is TRBV7-6 and J is TRBJ2-4, with a possible D match to TRBD1 (6 bases). Germline V gene data show CDR1 as SGHVS and CDR2 as FNYEAQ. This CDR3 is built from 15 residues. Trimming cost V 10 bases and J 2 bases, with 18 bases left between them. The CDR3 DNA follows: TGTGCCAACCCGATGTTGAGGGGGTCCAAAAACATTCAGTACTTC. Translated: CANPMLRGSKNIQYF.

This sequence joins TRBV5-1 and TRBJ2-6; possible D gene TRBD2, 5 bases. CDR1 is SGHRS and CDR2 is YFSETQ in the germline V gene. The CDR3 is 20 residues long. V lost 4 bases and J 2 bases, leaving 25 bases between the germline ends. CDR3: CASSPRASTTVLAGANVLTF. CDR3 in DNA: TGCGCCAGCAGCCCTCGGGCCAGCACGACGGTACTAGCTGGGGCCAACGTCCTGACTTTC.

This clonotype was observed a handful of times. The chain employs TRBV19 and TRBJ1-2, with 9 bases lining up with TRBD1. Germline CDR1 and CDR2: LNHDA and SQIVND (reference sequence). Trimming at V came to 6 bases and at J to 8 bases, leaving 16 bases not matched to a gene. The CDR3 contains 16 residues. The CDR3 spells CASRLFTRTGGMGYTF. The CDR3 nucleotides are TGTGCCAGTAGACTCTTCACACGTACAGGGGGCATGGGCTACACCTTC. Filled out from reference TRBV19 and TRBJ1-2, the complete variable domain reads DGGITQSPKYLFRKEGQNVTLSCEQNLNHDAMYWYRQDPGQGLRLIYYSQIVNDFQKGDIAEGYSVSREKKESFPLTVTSAQKNPTAFYLCASRLFTRTGGMGYTFGSGTRLTVV.

This clonotype was seen more than once but under ten times. The chain uses TRBV20-1 and TRBJ2-3; D is perhaps TRBD1 (8 bases). The CDR3 loop spans 17 amino acids. The ends were cut back, 3 bases at V and 2 bases at J, with 21 bases in the middle. The germline gives CDR1 DFQATT, CDR2 SNEGSKA (reference sequence). The CDR3 DNA follows: TGCAGTGCTAGGCGGGGGTCAGGGGGCCCCGCCACAGATACGCAGTATTTT. This gives the protein CSARRGSGGPATDTQYF.

This clonotype has more than one count but fewer than ten. CDR3 region: CASSVGHGQGSFGDTQYF. CDR3 sequence (DNA): TGTGCCAGCAGCGTAGGACACGGACAGGGGTCCTTCGGAGATACGCAGTATTTT. This chain connects TRBV9 to TRBJ2-3; 9 positions match TRBD1. The germline V gene has CDR1 SGDLS and CDR2 YYNGEE. CDR3 size: 18 residues. Trimming at V came to 0 bases and at J to 5 bases, leaving 13 bases not matched to a gene.

V and J are TRBV6-6 and TRBJ2-5; 9 bases line up with TRBD2. V gave up 5 bases and J gave up 3 bases; unmatched junction bases: 7. Germline CDR1 reads MNHNY; CDR2 reads SVGAGI (reference sequence). The CDR3 runs 15 residues. CDR3 DNA sequence: TGTGCCAGCAGTACTCGAGGCGGGGGGGAAGAGACCCAGTACTTC. The encoded protein is CASSTRGGGEETQYF.

This clonotype showed up just a few times. This chain uses TRBV4-1 with TRBJ1-5, with unresolved D. CDR3 length: 13 residues. CDR1 and CDR2 from the germline V gene are MGHRA and YSYEKL. V was shortened by 0 bases and J by 7 bases, with 7 bases between the two germline ends. Written as DNA, the CDR3 is TGCGCCAGCAGCCAAGAGGTCCACCAGCCCCAGCATTTT. This sequence encodes CASSQEVHQPQHF.

The sample holds a few counts of this clonotype. This chain joins TRBV24-1 and TRBJ2-1; 10 bases match TRBD2. The CDR3 spans 20 residues. Germline V gene lookup returns CDR1 KGHDR and CDR2 SFDVKD. The ends lost 4 bases at V and 0 bases at J; junction bases unmatched: 14. CDR3 in DNA: TGTGCCACCAGTGACACATCCGCTAGCGGGGGCCTAAGCTCCTACAATGAGCAGTTCTTC. This encodes CATSDTSASGGLSSYNEQFF.

The V and J genes are TRBV7-2 and TRBJ1-1; D remains unclear. The length of the CDR3 is 12 residues. Looked up from germline, CDR1 is SGHTA and CDR2 is FQGNSA. Between the trimmed V and J ends, which lost 1 base and 7 bases, there was a span of 7 bases. This chain's CDR3 is CASSLVGFEAFF. DNA for the CDR3: TGTGCCAGCAGCTTAGTTGGGTTTGAAGCTTTCTTT.

CDR3: CASRRNLRGTYEQYF. For the CDR3, the DNA is TGTGCCAGCAGACGCAATTTGCGGGGAACCTACGAGCAGTACTTC. The chain employs TRBV6-6 and TRBJ2-7; D might be TRBD2 (6 bases). The CDR3 is made up of 15 amino acids. V shed 6 bases and J shed 2 bases, with 17 bases lying between them. CDR1 is MNHNY and CDR2 is SVGAGI in the germline V gene (reference sequence).

This clonotype has a count of ten or more. The chain recombines TRBV6-6 with TRBJ2-4; tentatively, D is TRBD1 (6 bases). V gave up 2 bases and J gave up 2 bases, with 13 bases separating them. This CDR3 has 16 residues. Germline CDR1 reads MNHNY; CDR2 reads SVGAGI (reference sequence). CDR3: CASSYGQGWTKNIQYF. In DNA, the CDR3 is TGTGCCAGCAGTTACGGTCAGGGGTGGACCAAAAACATTCAGTACTTC.

This clonotype was seen more than once but under ten times. V is TRBV6-1 and J is TRBJ2-5; 11 bases are shared with TRBD1. The CDR3 spans 15 residues. Germline assignment: CDR1 MNHNS and CDR2 SASEGT. The V gene end was trimmed by 9 bases and the J gene end by 2 bases; junction bases not matched to a gene: 8. CDR3 DNA: TGTGCCAGTAACGACCGGGACAGGGGGCAAGAGACCCAGTACTTC. Its protein is CASNDRDRGQETQYF.

The chain links TRBV6-6 to TRBJ1-4; tentatively, D is TRBD1 (5 bases). CDR1 is MNHNY and CDR2 is SVGAGI in the germline V gene (reference sequence). Trimming shortened V by 2 bases and J by 11 bases, and 15 bases separated the two germline ends. The CDR3 has 14 amino acids. The CDR3 bases are TGTGCCAGCAGTTACCGGGACGGAGAGGAGAAACTGTTTTTT. Amino acid sequence: CASSYRDGEEKLFF.

This clonotype was observed a handful of times. The chain combines TRBV4-1 with TRBJ2-1; a weak D match, TRBD1 (6 bases). The germline V and J ends were trimmed by 4 bases and 5 bases, with 18 bases remaining between them. The CDR3 length is 16 residues. CDR1 MGHRA and CDR2 YSYEKL come from the germline V gene. The CDR3, as DNA: TGCGCCAGCAGCCGACTCATTCGGGACACTCACAATGAGCAGTTCTTC. This sequence encodes CASSRLIRDTHNEQFF.

This clonotype was seen a handful of times. V gene TRBV3-1 combines with J gene TRBJ2-5; D possibly corresponds to TRBD2 (6 bases). Per germline, CDR1 LGHDT and CDR2 YNNKEL (reference sequence). Trimming took off 3 bases at V and 1 base at J, with 15 bases between the two ends. The CDR3 runs to 16 residues. The CDR3 loop is CASSQGEATFQETQYF. In nucleotides, the CDR3 is TGTGCCAGCAGCCAGGGGGAGGCGACCTTCCAAGAGACCCAGTACTTC.